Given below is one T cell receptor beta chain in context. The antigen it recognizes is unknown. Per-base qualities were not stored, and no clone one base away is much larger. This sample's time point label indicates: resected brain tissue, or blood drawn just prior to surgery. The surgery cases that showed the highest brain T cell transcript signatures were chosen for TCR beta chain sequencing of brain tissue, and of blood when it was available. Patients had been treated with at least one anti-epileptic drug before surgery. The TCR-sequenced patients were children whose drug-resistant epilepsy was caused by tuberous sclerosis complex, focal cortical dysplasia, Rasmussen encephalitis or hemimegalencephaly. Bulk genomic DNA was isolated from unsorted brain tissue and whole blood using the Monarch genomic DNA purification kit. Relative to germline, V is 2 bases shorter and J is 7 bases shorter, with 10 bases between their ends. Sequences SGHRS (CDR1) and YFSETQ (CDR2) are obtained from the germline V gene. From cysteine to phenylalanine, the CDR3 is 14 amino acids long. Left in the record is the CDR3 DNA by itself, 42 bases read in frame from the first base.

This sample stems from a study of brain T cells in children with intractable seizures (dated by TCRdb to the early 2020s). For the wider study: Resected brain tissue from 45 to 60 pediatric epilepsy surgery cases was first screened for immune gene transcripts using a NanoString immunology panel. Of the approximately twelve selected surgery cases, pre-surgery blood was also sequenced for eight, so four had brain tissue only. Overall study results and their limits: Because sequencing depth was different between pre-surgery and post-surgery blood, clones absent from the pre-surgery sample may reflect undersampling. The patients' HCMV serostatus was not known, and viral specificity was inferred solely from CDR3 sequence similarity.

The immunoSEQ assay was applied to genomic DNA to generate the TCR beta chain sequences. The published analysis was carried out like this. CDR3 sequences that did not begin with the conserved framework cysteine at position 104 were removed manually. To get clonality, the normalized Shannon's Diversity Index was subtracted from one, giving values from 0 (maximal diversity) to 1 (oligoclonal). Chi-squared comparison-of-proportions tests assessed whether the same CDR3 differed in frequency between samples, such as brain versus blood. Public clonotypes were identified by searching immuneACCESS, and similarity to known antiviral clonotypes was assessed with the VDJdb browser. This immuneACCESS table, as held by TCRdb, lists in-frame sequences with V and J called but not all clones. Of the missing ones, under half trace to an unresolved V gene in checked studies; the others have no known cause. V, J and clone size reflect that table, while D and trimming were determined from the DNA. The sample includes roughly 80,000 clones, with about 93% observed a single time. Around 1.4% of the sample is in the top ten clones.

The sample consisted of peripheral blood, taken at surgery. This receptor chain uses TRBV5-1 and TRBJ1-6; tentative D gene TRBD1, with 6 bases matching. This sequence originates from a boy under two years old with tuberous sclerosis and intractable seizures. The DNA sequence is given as TGCGCCAGCAGCTTCCGGGACACAAATTCACCCCTCCACTTT. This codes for CASSFRDTNSPLHF.